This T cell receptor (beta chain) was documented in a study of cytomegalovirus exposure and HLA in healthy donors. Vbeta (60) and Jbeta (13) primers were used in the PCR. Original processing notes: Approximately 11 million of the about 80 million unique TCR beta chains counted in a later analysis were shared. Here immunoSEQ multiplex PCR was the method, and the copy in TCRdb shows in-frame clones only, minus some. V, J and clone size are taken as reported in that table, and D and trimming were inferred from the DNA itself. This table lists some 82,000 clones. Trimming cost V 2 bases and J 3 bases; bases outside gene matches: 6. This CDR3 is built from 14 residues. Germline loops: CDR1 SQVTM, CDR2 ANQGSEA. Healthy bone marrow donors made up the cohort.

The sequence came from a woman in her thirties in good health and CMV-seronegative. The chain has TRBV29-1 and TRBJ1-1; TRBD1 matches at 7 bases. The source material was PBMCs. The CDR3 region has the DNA TGCAGCGTTGAAACCGGGACAGTCGACACTGAAGCTTTCTTT. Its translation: CSVETGTVDTEAFF.